Given below is one TCR beta chain in context. Its antigen is as yet unknown. For the second PCR, which ran for about 6 to 11 cycles, a sample-barcoded 5' primer and a J-beta primer mix were used. From the 5' RACE reads, TCRdb called clonotypes with MiXCR, one entry per CDR3 protein. The sample carries 650,000 to 800,000 distinct CDR3 sequences, under 45% recorded once. Looked up from germline, CDR1 is SGHVS and CDR2 is FNYEAQ. This CDR3 comprises 15 residues. V lost 1 base, J lost 4 bases, and 14 bases lay in between. The data are from a study of blood T cells in healthy people across ages. Regarding the study as a whole: Diversity figures derived from one million T cells were judged to underestimate the true value.

The chain couples TRBV7-6 to TRBJ2-7, with a weak D call TRBD2 (5 bases). This sequence originates from a man in his 60s in good health. Sequencing used blood. CDR3 nucleotides: TGTGCCAGCAGCTTAGGAGGGTTGGGCGTTTACGAGCAGTACTTC. Its translation is CASSLGGLGVYEQYF.